This T cell receptor (beta chain) was sequenced for a study of neurological immune-mediated disorders. TCRdb redid the calling of the 5' RACE reads with MiXCR, one entry per CDR3 protein. This table has 15,000 to 20,000 distinct CDR3 sequences, about a quarter appearing once. The TCR comes from a man aged 45-65 years with HTLV-1-associated myelopathy (HAM/TSP). The sequenced sample consisted of PBMCs.

The CDR3 nucleotides read TGTGCCAGCAGTGAAGCACCAAAGGCTGAAGCTTTCTTT. It is translated as CASSEAPKAEAFF. This chain uses TRBV2 with TRBJ1-1, with unresolved D. The length of the CDR3 is 13 residues. The V and J ends lost 0 bases and 6 bases respectively, with 8 bases between them. The V gene's germline CDR1 is SNHLY and CDR2 FYNNEI.